These T cell receptor beta chains were read from a single sample in a study of blood T cell repertoires in COVID-19. Libraries were prepared by immunoSEQ multiplex PCR; TCRdb keeps only in-frame clonotypes and omits some of them. The sample yields 90,000 or so clones, approximately 88% seen once. Sequencing was performed on peripheral blood. These receptors all come from a man aged 55-75 years with acute or convalescent COVID-19. Both conserved end residues are part of each CDR3. The D gene is left open where the match is weak. Part of the rows lack a size; the others show once, few, many or a class for expanded clones.

TRBV5-6	-	TRBJ2-7	TRBD2	CASSISGGYIYEQYF	TGTGCCAGCAGCATTAGCGGGGGCTATATTTACGAGCAGTACTTC
TRBV10-1	-	TRBJ1-2	-	CASSDFQGGGYTF	TGCGCCAGCAGTGACTTCCAGGGCGGCGGCTACACCTTC
TRBV9	-	TRBJ2-1	TRBD2	CASSAGLADYNEQFF	TGTGCCAGCAGCGCAGGACTAGCGGACTACAATGAGCAGTTCTTC
TRBV24-1	-	TRBJ2-2	TRBD2	CATSEASGSVGTGELFF	TGTGCCACCAGTGAGGCTAGCGGGAGTGTGGGCACCGGGGAGCTGTTTTTT
TRBV20-1	-	TRBJ1-2	-	CSGGTNYGYTF	TGCAGTGGAGGGACTAACTATGGCTACACCTTC
TRBV6-5	few	TRBJ2-7	-	CASQQGVFYEQYF	TGTGCCAGTCAACAGGGAGTATTCTACGAGCAGTACTTC
TRBV5-1	-	TRBJ1-4	-	CASSLVPLGTNEKLFF	TGCGCCAGCAGCTTGGTCCCACTTGGAACTAATGAAAAACTGTTTTTT
TRBV6-5	few	TRBJ2-1	TRBD2	CASGLAGRYNEQFF	TGTGCCAGCGGACTAGCGGGAAGGTACAATGAGCAGTTCTTC
TRBV5-5	-	TRBJ2-7	TRBD2	CASSLAAGLTAYEQYF	TGTGCCAGCAGCTTGGCAGCGGGACTTACCGCCTACGAGCAGTACTTC
TRBV30	-	TRBJ1-2	-	CAWSVFGGSNYGYTF	TGTGCCTGGAGTGTATTTGGGGGCTCAAACTATGGCTACACCTTC
TRBV5-6	-	TRBJ1-6	-	CASSLKRGTSPLHF	TGTGCCAGCAGCTTGAAAAGGGGGACTTCACCCCTCCACTTT
TRBV19	-	TRBJ2-7	-	CASSVAPSYEQYF	TGTGCCAGTAGTGTCGCGCCCTCCTACGAGCAGTACTTC
TRBV6-5	-	TRBJ2-5	-	CASGLKGMETQYF	TGTGCCAGCGGTTTGAAGGGGATGGAGACCCAGTACTTC
TRBV28	-	TRBJ1-1	-	CATGTLTRDTEAFF	TGTGCCACCGGGACTCTCACCCGGGACACTGAAGCTTTCTTT
TRBV5-5	few	TRBJ2-3	TRBD2	CASSLGLAGITDTQYF	TGTGCCAGCAGCTTGGGACTAGCGGGGATCACAGATACGCAGTATTTT
TRBV12-3/TRBV12-4	once	TRBJ1-1	-	CASKIGGTEAFF	TGTGCCAGCAAGATTGGGGGGACTGAAGCTTTCTTT
TRBV12-5	-	TRBJ1-5	-	CASGYNNQPQHF	TGTGCTAGTGGTTATAACAATCAGCCCCAGCATTTT
TRBV7-3	-	TRBJ2-5	TRBD1	CASSPDRATQETQYF	TGTGCCAGCAGCCCCGACAGGGCGACCCAAGAGACCCAGTACTTC
TRBV7-8	-	TRBJ1-1	-	CASSLWQSNTEAFF	TGTGCCAGCAGCTTATGGCAGTCGAACACTGAAGCTTTCTTT
TRBV19	-	TRBJ2-2	-	CASSGYGQNTGELFF	TGTGCCAGTAGCGGTTATGGACAGAACACCGGGGAGCTGTTTTTT
TRBV12-3/TRBV12-4	-	TRBJ2-5	TRBD1	CASRTGVFETQYF	TGTGCCAGCAGGACAGGGGTGTTTGAGACCCAGTACTTC
TRBV3-1/TRBV3-2	-	TRBJ2-1	-	CASSQDRRVSSYNEQFF	TGTGCCAGCAGCCAAGACCGCAGGGTGAGCTCCTACAATGAGCAGTTCTTC
TRBV4-1	-	TRBJ1-4	-	CASSQSGPLNEKLFF	TGCGCCAGCAGCCAATCAGGGCCCCTTAATGAAAAACTGTTTTTT
TRBV5-4	-	TRBJ2-5	TRBD1	CASSLGPTGQETQYF	TGTGCCAGCAGCTTGGGCCCGACAGGGCAAGAGACCCAGTACTTC
TRBV19	-	TRBJ1-6	TRBD1	CASSSQGENNSPLHF	TGTGCCAGTAGTTCGCAGGGGGAGAATAATTCACCCCTCCACTTT
TRBV27	-	TRBJ2-7	TRBD1	CASAFQGASYEQYF	TGTGCCAGTGCGTTTCAGGGGGCCTCCTACGAGCAGTACTTC
TRBV19	-	TRBJ2-7	TRBD1	CASSPTGTYEQYF	TGTGCCAGTAGTCCGACAGGGACCTACGAGCAGTACTTC
TRBV11-3	-	TRBJ1-1	TRBD1	CASSSNRGTEAFF	TGTGCCAGCAGCTCGAACAGGGGCACTGAAGCTTTCTTT
TRBV27	-	TRBJ1-2	TRBD1	CASSSMDRVDYGYTF	TGTGCCAGCAGTTCAATGGACAGGGTGGACTATGGCTACACCTTC
TRBV29-1	-	TRBJ1-1	-	CSVEVGRTEAFF	TGCAGCGTTGAAGTGGGGAGAACTGAAGCTTTCTTT
TRBV19	once	TRBJ2-7	-	CASSARLFSSYEQYF	TGTGCCAGTAGCGCCCGACTCTTTAGCTCCTACGAGCAGTACTTC
TRBV29-1	-	TRBJ1-2	-	CSVGGGGGYTF	TGCAGCGTTGGTGGGGGCGGTGGCTACACCTTC
TRBV30	-	TRBJ1-1	TRBD1	CAWRNGDRGAFF	TGTGCCTGGAGAAACGGGGACAGGGGAGCTTTCTTT
TRBV10-3	-	TRBJ1-2	TRBD1	CAISELDRVDGYTF	TGTGCCATCAGTGAACTGGACAGGGTTGATGGCTACACCTTC
TRBV5-4	-	TRBJ2-7	-	CASSLTTGPHEQYF	TGTGCCAGCAGCCTCACGACAGGCCCCCACGAGCAGTACTTC
TRBV7-2	-	TRBJ1-3	-	CASSRPTEYTIYF	TGTGCCAGCAGCCGCCCTACAGAATACACCATATATTTT
TRBV4-1	-	TRBJ2-3	-	CASSQEFRGTSRDTQYF	TGCGCCAGCAGCCAAGAATTCCGCGGGACTTCACGAGATACGCAGTATTTT
TRBV29-1	-	TRBJ2-1	-	CSVAGVGPPGNEQFF	TGCAGCGTTGCGGGGGTAGGGCCCCCGGGCAATGAGCAGTTCTTC
TRBV30	once	TRBJ1-1	TRBD1	CAWSSLQGTEAFF	TGTGCCTGGAGTAGCTTACAGGGGACTGAAGCTTTCTTT
TRBV15	once	TRBJ2-2	-	CATSIQNTGELFF	TGTGCCACCAGCATCCAGAACACCGGGGAGCTGTTTTTT
TRBV6-6	-	TRBJ2-7	TRBD1	CASSYSDRVGTYEQYF	TGTGCCAGCAGTTACTCGGACAGGGTGGGGACCTACGAGCAGTACTTC
TRBV6-5	-	TRBJ2-7	-	CASRTSRSYEQYF	TGTGCCAGCAGGACTAGTCGGAGCTACGAGCAGTACTTC
TRBV27	-	TRBJ1-5	-	CASSLGGGSQPQHF	TGTGCCAGCAGTTTAGGTGGGGGGAGTCAGCCCCAGCATTTT
TRBV10-2	-	TRBJ1-1	TRBD1	CASRTGVNTEAFF	TGCGCCAGCAGGACAGGGGTGAACACTGAAGCTTTCTTT
TRBV25-1	-	TRBJ1-2	TRBD1	CASRTGQGAYGYTF	TGTGCCAGCAGGACGGGACAGGGGGCCTATGGCTACACCTTC
TRBV5-4	-	TRBJ2-3	-	CASSSPQGHTDTQYF	TGTGCCAGCAGCTCCCCCCAGGGGCACACAGATACGCAGTATTTT
TRBV24-1	-	TRBJ1-5	-	CATSDGGVPNQPQHF	TGTGCCACCAGTGATGGCGGGGTCCCTAATCAGCCCCAGCATTTT
TRBV19	-	TRBJ2-7	-	CASRDDSYEQYF	TGTGCCAGTAGAGACGACAGCTACGAGCAGTACTTC
TRBV28	-	TRBJ1-4	-	CASSADRANEKLFF	TGTGCCAGCAGTGCGGACAGAGCTAATGAAAAACTGTTTTTT
TRBV7-9	-	TRBJ2-6	TRBD1	CASSQVDRIISGANVLTF	TGTGCCAGCAGCCAAGTGGACAGGATCATCTCTGGGGCCAACGTCCTGACTTTC
TRBV2	-	TRBJ2-7	-	CASRAGHATGEQYF	TGTGCCAGCAGAGCGGGACATGCAACTGGGGAGCAGTACTTC
TRBV5-1	-	TRBJ2-7	TRBD2	CASSRGTSEQYEQYF	TGCGCCAGCAGCCGGGGGACTAGCGAACAGTACGAGCAGTACTTC
TRBV30	-	TRBJ1-2	-	CAWSARAGFDYTF	TGTGCCTGGAGTGCCCGGGCAGGGTTTGATTACACCTTC